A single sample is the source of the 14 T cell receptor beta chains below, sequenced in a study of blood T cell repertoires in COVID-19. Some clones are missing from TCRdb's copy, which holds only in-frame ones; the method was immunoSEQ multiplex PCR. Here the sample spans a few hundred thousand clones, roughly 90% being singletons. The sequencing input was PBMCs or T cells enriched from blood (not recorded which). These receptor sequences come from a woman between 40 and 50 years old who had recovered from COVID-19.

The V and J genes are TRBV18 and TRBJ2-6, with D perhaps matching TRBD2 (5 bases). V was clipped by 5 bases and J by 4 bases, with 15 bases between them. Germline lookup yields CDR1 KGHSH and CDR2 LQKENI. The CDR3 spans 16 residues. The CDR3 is CASSAAQRHGANVLTF. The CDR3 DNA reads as TGTGCCAGCTCAGCCGCGCAGCGGCACGGGGCCAACGTCCTGACTTTC.

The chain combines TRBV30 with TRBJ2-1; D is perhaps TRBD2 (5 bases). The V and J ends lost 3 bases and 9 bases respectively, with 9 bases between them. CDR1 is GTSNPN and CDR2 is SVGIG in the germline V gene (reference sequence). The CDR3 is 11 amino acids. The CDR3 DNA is TGTGCCTGGAGCCATGGGAGTGAGCAGTTCTTC. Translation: CAWSHGSEQFF.

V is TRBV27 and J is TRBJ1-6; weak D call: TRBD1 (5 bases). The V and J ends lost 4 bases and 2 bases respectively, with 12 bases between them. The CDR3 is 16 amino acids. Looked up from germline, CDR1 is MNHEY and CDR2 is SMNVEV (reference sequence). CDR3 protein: CASSSPAGAYNSPLHF. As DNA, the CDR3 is TGTGCCAGCAGTTCACCGGCGGGGGCCTATAATTCACCCCTCCACTTT.

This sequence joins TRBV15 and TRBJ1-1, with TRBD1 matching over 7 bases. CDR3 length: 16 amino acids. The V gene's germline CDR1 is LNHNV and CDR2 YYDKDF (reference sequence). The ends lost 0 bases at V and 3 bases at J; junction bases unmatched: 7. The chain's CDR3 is CATSRDRGRGDTEAFF. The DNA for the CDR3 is TGTGCCACCAGCAGAGATAGGGGGCGAGGGGACACTGAAGCTTTCTTT.

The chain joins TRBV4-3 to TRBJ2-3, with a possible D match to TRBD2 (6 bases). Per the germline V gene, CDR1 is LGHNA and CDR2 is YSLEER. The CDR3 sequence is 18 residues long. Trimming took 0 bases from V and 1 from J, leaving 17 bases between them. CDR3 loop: CASSQDGGTPYGTDTQYF. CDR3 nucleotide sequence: TGCGCCAGCAGCCAAGATGGGGGGACCCCTTACGGCACAGATACGCAGTATTTT.

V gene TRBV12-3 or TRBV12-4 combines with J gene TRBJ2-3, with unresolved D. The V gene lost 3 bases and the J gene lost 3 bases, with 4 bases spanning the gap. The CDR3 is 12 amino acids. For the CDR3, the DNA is TGTGCCAGCAGTTTTGTAACAGATACGCAGTATTTT. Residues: CASSFVTDTQYF.

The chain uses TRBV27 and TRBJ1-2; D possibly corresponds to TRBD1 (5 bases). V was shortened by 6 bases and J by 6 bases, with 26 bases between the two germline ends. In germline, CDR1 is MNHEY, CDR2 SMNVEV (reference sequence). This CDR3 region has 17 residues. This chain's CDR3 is CASSLGQSRGGGDGYTF. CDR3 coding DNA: TGTGCCAGCAGCTTAGGCCAGAGTCGGGGGGGTGGGGATGGCTACACCTTC.

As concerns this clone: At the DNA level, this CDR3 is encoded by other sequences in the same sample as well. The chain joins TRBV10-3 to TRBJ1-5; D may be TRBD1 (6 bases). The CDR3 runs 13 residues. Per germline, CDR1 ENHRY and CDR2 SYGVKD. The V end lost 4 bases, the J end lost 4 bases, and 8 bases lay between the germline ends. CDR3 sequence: CAISGGQNQPQHF. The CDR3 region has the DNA TGTGCCATCAGTGGCGGACAGAATCAGCCCCAGCATTTT.

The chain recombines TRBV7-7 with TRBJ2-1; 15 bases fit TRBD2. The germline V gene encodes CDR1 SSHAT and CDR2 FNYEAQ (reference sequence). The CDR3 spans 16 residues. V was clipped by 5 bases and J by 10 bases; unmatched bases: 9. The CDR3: CASSLSPGLAGGEQFF. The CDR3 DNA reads TGTGCCAGCAGCCTGTCACCGGGACTAGCGGGAGGCGAGCAGTTCTTC. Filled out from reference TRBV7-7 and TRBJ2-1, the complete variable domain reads GAGVSQSPRYKVTKRGQDVTLRCDPISSHATLYWYQQALGQGPEFLTYFNYEAQPDKSGLPSDRFSAERPEGSISTLTIQRTEQRDSAMYRCASSLSPGLAGGEQFFGPGTRLTVL.

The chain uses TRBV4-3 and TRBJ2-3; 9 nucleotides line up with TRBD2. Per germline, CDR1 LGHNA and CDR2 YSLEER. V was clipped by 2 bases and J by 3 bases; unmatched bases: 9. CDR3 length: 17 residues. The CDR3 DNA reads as TGCGCCAGCAGCCAACGTTCAGCGGGAGGATGGACAGATACGCAGTATTTT. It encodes CASSQRSAGGWTDTQYF.

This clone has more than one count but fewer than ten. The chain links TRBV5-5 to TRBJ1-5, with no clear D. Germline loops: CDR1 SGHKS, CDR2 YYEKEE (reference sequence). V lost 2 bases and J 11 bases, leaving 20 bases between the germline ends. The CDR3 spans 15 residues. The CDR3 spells CASSLNPVRGEAQHF. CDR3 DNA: TGTGCCAGCAGCTTAAATCCCGTTCGGGGTGAGGCCCAGCATTTT.

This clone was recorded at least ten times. The CDR3 DNA reads as TGCGCCAGCAGCTTGGAGGGACAGGGTGCTGAAGCTTTCTTT. Its translation is CASSLEGQGAEAFF. This chain joins TRBV5-1 and TRBJ1-1, with 9 positions matching TRBD1. Looked up from germline, CDR1 is SGHRS and CDR2 is YFSETQ. V shed 0 bases and J 6 bases; nucleotides not matched to a gene: 3. This CDR3 spans 14 amino acids.

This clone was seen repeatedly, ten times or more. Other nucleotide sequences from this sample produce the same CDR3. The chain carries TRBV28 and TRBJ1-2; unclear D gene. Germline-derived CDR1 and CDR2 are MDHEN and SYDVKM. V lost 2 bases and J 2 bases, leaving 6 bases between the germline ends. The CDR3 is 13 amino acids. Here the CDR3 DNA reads TGTGCCAGCAGTTTAGCGGTGAACTATGGCTACACCTTC. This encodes CASSLAVNYGYTF.

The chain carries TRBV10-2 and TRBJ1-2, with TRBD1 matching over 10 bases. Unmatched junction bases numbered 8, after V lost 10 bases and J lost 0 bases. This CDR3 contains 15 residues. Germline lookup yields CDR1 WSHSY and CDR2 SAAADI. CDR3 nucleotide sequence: TGCGCCATCCTCGGGACAGGGGTGACTAACTATGGCTACACCTTC. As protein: CAILGTGVTNYGYTF.